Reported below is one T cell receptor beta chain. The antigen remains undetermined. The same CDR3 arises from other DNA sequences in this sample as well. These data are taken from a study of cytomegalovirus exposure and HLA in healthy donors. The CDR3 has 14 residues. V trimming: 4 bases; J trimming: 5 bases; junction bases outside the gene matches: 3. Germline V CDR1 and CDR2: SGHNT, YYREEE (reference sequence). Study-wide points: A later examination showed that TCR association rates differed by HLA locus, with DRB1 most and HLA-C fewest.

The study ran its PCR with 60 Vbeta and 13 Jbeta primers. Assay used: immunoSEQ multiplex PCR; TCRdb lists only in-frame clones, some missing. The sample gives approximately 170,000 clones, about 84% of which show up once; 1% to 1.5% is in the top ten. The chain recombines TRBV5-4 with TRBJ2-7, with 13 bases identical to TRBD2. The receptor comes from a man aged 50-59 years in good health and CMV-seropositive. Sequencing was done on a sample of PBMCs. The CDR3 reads CASSLGLAGDEQYF. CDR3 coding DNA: TGTGCCAGCAGCCTAGGACTAGCGGGAGACGAGCAGTACTTC. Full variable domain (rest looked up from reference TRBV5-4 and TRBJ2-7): ETGVTQSPTHLIKTRGQQVTLRCSSQSGHNTVSWYQQALGQGPQFIFQYYREEENGRGNFPPRFSGLQFPNYSSELNVNALELDDSALYLCASSLGLAGDEQYFGPGTRLTVT.